This TCR beta chain was found in a study of monozygotic twins with inflammatory bowel disease. Total RNA from whole blood was isolated with no T cell sorting. With the 5' RACE reads reprocessed, TCRdb shows one record per CDR3 protein and no DNA. The sample has roughly 150,000 distinct CDR3 sequences. With regard to this clonotype: Its antigen is unknown.

The length of the CDR3 is 12 residues. Looked up from germline, CDR1 is SQVTM and CDR2 is ANQGSEA. Regarding the study as a whole: Distinct T cell subtypes could not be told apart. Repertoire similarity was not found to differ between concordant and discordant twins, possibly from limited power.

The sequence was obtained from a human donor with ulcerative colitis or Crohn's disease, or a healthy co-twin of an affected twin (not recorded which). Input material: blood. The genes are TRBV29-1 and TRBJ2-5; TCRdb returns TRBD1, unconfirmable since there is no DNA. The CDR3 loop reads CSAETGGETQYF.